These 27 T cell receptor beta chains originate from one sample sequenced in a study of T cell responses to AZD1222 COVID-19 vaccine. Measured with immunoSEQ multiplex PCR; TCRdb has only the in-frame clones, and not every one. The sample includes more than 85,000 clones, roughly 88% of them seen just once. This specimen consisted of peripheral blood, obtained on day 0 of AZD1222 vaccination. These receptors all stem from an adult in good health.

In DNA form, the CDR3 reads TGTGCCAGCAGTGAAGACCTAGGGACAGGGGGTTATGAGCAGTTCTTC. Its protein product is CASSEDLGTGGYEQFF. This rearrangement joins TRBV6-1 to TRBJ2-1; 11 nucleotides agree with TRBD1. Germline CDR1 is MNHNS and CDR2 is SASEGT. The CDR3 runs to 16 residues. The V and J ends lost 1 base and 8 bases, in that order; junction bases with no gene match: 7.

The chain is built from TRBV6-5 and TRBJ2-7, with D tentatively TRBD1 or TRBD2 (6 bases each). The V and J ends lost 8 bases and 4 bases respectively, with 21 bases between them. The CDR3 is made up of 15 amino acids. Germline CDR1 is MNHEY and CDR2 is SVGAGI. The CDR3 here is CASRRAGEGVYEQYF. CDR3 bases: TGTGCCAGCCGGAGGGCAGGGGAAGGGGTTTACGAGCAGTACTTC.

This clone was detected a few times. The CDR3 DNA is TGTGCCAGCAGTTGGGGGGCAGGCCGTAGGGAGCATTTT. It translates to CASSWGAGRREHF. This chain uses TRBV27 with TRBJ1-5; a possible D gene is TRBD1 (6 bases). Looked up from germline, CDR1 is MNHEY and CDR2 is SMNVEV (reference sequence). This CDR3 has 13 residues. V lost 4 bases to trimming and J lost 14 bases, with 18 bases between them.

V gene TRBV7-9 combines with J gene TRBJ2-2; D is unclear. Looked up from germline, CDR1 is SEHNR and CDR2 is FQNEAQ (reference sequence). V was clipped by 1 base and J by 4 bases, with 7 bases between them. The CDR3 contains 14 residues. DNA of the CDR3: TGTGCCAGCAGCTTAGGTCAGGTCACCGGGGAGCTGTTTTTT. Translating gives CASSLGQVTGELFF.

This rearrangement joins TRBV10-3 to TRBJ1-3; D possibly corresponds to TRBD1 (6 bases). CDR1 is ENHRY and CDR2 is SYGVKD in the germline V gene. V dropped 3 bases and J dropped 3 bases, with 9 bases sitting between them. The CDR3 runs to 14 residues. The CDR3 nucleotides are TGTGCCATCAGTGACGGGGGGCTTGGAAACACCATATATTTT. Its translation: CAISDGGLGNTIYF.

The rearrangement joins TRBV6-5 to TRBJ2-7, with TRBD1 matching over 9 bases. This CDR3 comprises 14 residues. The germline V gene encodes CDR1 MNHEY and CDR2 SVGAGI. The J segment lost 6 bases and the V segment lost 6 bases, leaving 9 bases of the junction unmatched. The CDR3 reads CASSYRGRGSEQYV. The DNA of the CDR3 is TGTGCCAGCAGCTACAGGGGGCGCGGGTCCGAGCAGTACGTC.

This sequence joins TRBV3-1 (or the pseudogene TRBV3-2) and TRBJ1-4; D is unresolved. V was shortened by 3 bases and J by 10 bases, with 12 bases between the two germline ends. From germline, CDR1 is LGHDT and CDR2 YNNKEL (reference sequence). CDR3 length equals 13 residues. CDR3 in amino acids: CASSHRTGGKLFF. The DNA for the CDR3 is TGTGCCAGCAGCCACAGGACGGGCGGAAAACTGTTTTTT.

The rearrangement uses TRBV5-1 and TRBJ2-3; perhaps D is TRBD1 or TRBD2 (5 bases each). Trimming shortened V by 4 bases and J by 2 bases, and 17 bases separated the two germline ends. The CDR3 is 16 residues long. Germline CDR1 is SGHRS and CDR2 is YFSETQ. The CDR3 reads CASSPGGGGYTDTQYF. CDR3 nucleotides: TGCGCCAGCAGCCCCGGAGGTGGGGGATACACAGATACGCAGTATTTT.

The chain combines TRBV10-1 with TRBJ1-1; D may be TRBD1 (6 bases). The CDR3 totals 12 residues. The V end was cut by 6 bases, the J end by 8 bases, with 13 bases between. Germline CDR1 is WNHNN and CDR2 is SYGVQD (reference sequence). The CDR3 loop is CASSEGGEEAFF. Here the CDR3 DNA reads TGCGCCAGCAGCGAGGGGGGGGAAGAAGCTTTCTTT.

The chain couples TRBV18 to TRBJ1-5; D gene unclear. CDR3 size: 14 residues. V lost 2 bases to trimming and J lost 4 bases, with 9 bases between them. CDR1 and CDR2 (germline): KGHSH, LQKENI. The CDR3 region is CASSPRAANQPQHF. The CDR3 bases are TGTGCCAGCTCACCAAGGGCGGCGAATCAGCCCCAGCATTTT.

The chain couples TRBV19 to TRBJ2-7; 10 nucleotides match TRBD2. Trimming removed 8 bases from V and 6 bases from J; junction bases left unmatched: 7. The CDR3 runs to 13 residues. The germline V gene encodes CDR1 LNHDA and CDR2 SQIVND (reference sequence). The CDR3 reads CASFEREGLEQYV. CDR3 DNA sequence: TGTGCCAGTTTTGAGCGGGAGGGCCTCGAGCAGTACGTC.

The rearrangement uses TRBV25-1 and TRBJ1-1, with D maybe TRBD1 (5 bases). Germline V lookup: CDR1 MGHDK, CDR2 SYGVNS. The CDR3 sequence is 13 residues long. V shed 1 base and J shed 4 bases, with 7 bases lying between them. In DNA, the CDR3 is TGTGCCAGCAGTGAATCAGGGCCCACTGAAGCTTTCTTT. It is translated as CASSESGPTEAFF.

The V gene is TRBV18, the J gene TRBJ1-4, with 12 positions matching TRBD1. The germline gives CDR1 KGHSH, CDR2 LQKENI. V lost 3 bases and J lost 8; bases outside the gene matches: 16. This CDR3 spans 19 amino acids. The DNA for the CDR3 is TGTGCCAGCTCACCTAGCCTTTCCGGGACAGGGGGCGCTTCCGAAAAACTGTTTTTT. Amino acid sequence: CASSPSLSGTGGASEKLFF.

The chain carries TRBV20-1 and TRBJ2-1; TRBD1 might be the D (7 bases). This CDR3 comprises 16 residues. The germline gives CDR1 DFQATT, CDR2 SNEGSKA (reference sequence). V was cut by 3 bases and J by 3 bases, with 18 bases left in between. The CDR3 here is CSASVSAGGLYNEQFF. CDR3 coding DNA: TGCAGTGCTAGTGTCTCGGCAGGGGGACTCTACAATGAGCAGTTCTTC.

The chain links TRBV7-2 to TRBJ1-6, with D unclear. From germline, CDR1 is SGHTA and CDR2 FQGNSA. CDR3 size: 15 residues. Trimming stripped 4 bases from V and 7 bases from J, with 14 bases between. The CDR3, as DNA: TGTGCCAGCAGCTCAGACGGACGACTGAATTCACCCCTCCACTTT. This encodes CASSSDGRLNSPLHF.

This clone was detected once. V gene TRBV9 combines with J gene TRBJ2-7, with 9 bases fitting TRBD1. Germline CDR1 is SGDLS and CDR2 is YYNGEE. V was pared by 4 bases and J by 6 bases, with 11 bases of the junction left unmatched. This CDR3 has 15 amino acids. This CDR3 reads CASSPRQGGRSEQYF. The CDR3, as DNA: TGTGCCAGCAGCCCTCGACAGGGGGGACGGAGCGAGCAGTACTTC.

This clone was detected only once. V and J are TRBV5-1 and TRBJ1-1; D unclear. In germline, CDR1 is SGHRS, CDR2 YFSETQ. Trimming pared 0 bases from V and 3 bases from J, leaving 9 bases between. The CDR3 runs to 14 residues. The CDR3 reads CASSLEVEDTEAFF. The CDR3, as DNA: TGCGCCAGCAGCTTGGAGGTGGAGGACACTGAAGCTTTCTTT.

The CDR3 loop reads CASSLGSIGKETQYF. CDR3 in DNA: TGTGCCAGCAGCTTGGGAAGCATCGGGAAAGAGACCCAGTACTTC. The chain recombines TRBV5-4 with TRBJ2-5; maybe TRBD2 (5 bases). CDR1 is SGHNT, CDR2 YYREEE, per germline (reference sequence). CDR3 length equals 15 residues. V lost 0 bases, J lost 3 bases, and 12 bases lay in between. The variable domain in full, with the rest retrieved from reference TRBV5-4 and TRBJ2-5, is ETGVTQSPTHLIKTRGQQVTLRCSSQSGHNTVSWYQQALGQGPQFIFQYYREEENGRGNFPPRFSGLQFPNYSSELNVNALELDDSALYLCASSLGSIGKETQYFGPGTRLLVL.

This clone was seen more than once but under ten times. The rearrangement uses TRBV12-3 or TRBV12-4 and TRBJ1-1; no reliable D call. CDR3 length equals 13 residues. V was clipped by 6 bases and J by 4 bases, with 12 bases between them. The DNA of the CDR3 is TGTGCCAGCAGCCCTCCGGATAGCACTGAAGCTTTCTTT. The encoded protein is CASSPPDSTEAFF.

The J gene is TRBJ2-7, the V gene TRBV6-5, with D tentatively TRBD1 or TRBD2 (6 bases each). V shed 7 bases and J shed 1 base, with 14 bases lying between them. The V gene's germline CDR1 is MNHEY and CDR2 SVGAGI. This CDR3 has 14 amino acids. The CDR3 bases are TGTGCCAGCAAGGGGGGCAGTGGATCCTACGAGCAGTACGTC. Encoded protein: CASKGGSGSYEQYV.

V usage is TRBV6-2 or TRBV6-3 and J usage is TRBJ2-7, with D tentatively TRBD1 (5 bases). Looked up from germline, CDR1 is MNHEY and CDR2 is SVGEGT. The CDR3 is 15 amino acids. V was clipped by 5 bases and J by 3 bases, with 17 bases between them. The CDR3, as DNA: TGTGCCAGCAGTCCGACAGCCTACCCGTTCTACGAGCAGTACTTC. Protein product: CASSPTAYPFYEQYF.

V usage is TRBV5-1 and J usage is TRBJ1-2; the D is unclear. The CDR3 has 12 residues. V dropped 2 bases and J dropped 6 bases, with 8 bases sitting between them. CDR1 is SGHRS and CDR2 is YFSETQ in the germline V gene. Written as DNA, the CDR3 is TGCGCCAGCAGCTTCTCCGGTGATGGCTACACCTTC. Translated, it gives CASSFSGDGYTF.

J is TRBJ2-2 and V is TRBV29-1; D remains ambiguous. The CDR3 sequence is 10 residues long. Germline values: CDR1 SQVTM, CDR2 ANQGSEA. The V and J ends lost 7 bases and 6 bases respectively, with 6 bases between them. The CDR3 here is CSAGSGELFF. CDR3 nucleotide sequence: TGCAGCGCCGGTTCCGGGGAGCTGTTTTTT.

J is TRBJ2-1 and V is TRBV18; 9 nucleotides align to TRBD2. This CDR3 has 15 amino acids. Germline V CDR1 and CDR2: KGHSH, LQKENI. V lost 6 bases, J lost 8 bases, and 11 bases stayed unmatched. CDR3 residues: CASSPFAGGPDEQFF. CDR3 bases: TGTGCCAGCTCCCCTTTCGCGGGAGGGCCAGATGAGCAGTTCTTC.

The rearrangement links TRBV19 to TRBJ1-2, with 10 bases fitting TRBD1. From germline, CDR1 is LNHDA and CDR2 SQIVND (reference sequence). V shed 5 bases, J shed 5 bases, and the junction held 5 bases outside the gene matches. This CDR3 spans 14 amino acids. Written as DNA, the CDR3 is TGTGCCAGTAGTGCCTCGGGACAGGGGTATGGCTACACCTTC. Its translation: CASSASGQGYGYTF. Full variable domain (missing parts from reference TRBV19 and TRBJ1-2): DGGITQSPKYLFRKEGQNVTLSCEQNLNHDAMYWYRQDPGQGLRLIYYSQIVNDFQKGDIAEGYSVSREKKESFPLTVTSAQKNPTAFYLCASSASGQGYGYTFGSGTRLTVV.

The chain employs TRBV11-2 and TRBJ2-3; TRBD1 might be the D (6 bases). The CDR3 has 14 residues. Trimming took off 5 bases at V and 2 bases at J, with 11 bases between the two ends. Germline-derived CDR1 and CDR2 are SGHAT and FQNNGV. The DNA for the CDR3 is TGTGCCAGCAGCATCCTGGGGGCCACAGATACGCAGTATTTT. Protein product: CASSILGATDTQYF.

The chain couples TRBV9 to TRBJ2-2; 8 nucleotides agree with TRBD1. Germline loops: CDR1 SGDLS, CDR2 YYNGEE. With V trimmed by 2 bases and J by 6 bases, 6 bases remained unmatched. This CDR3 is 15 amino acids long. The CDR3 here is CASSVQQGGAGELFF. The CDR3 nucleotides read TGTGCCAGCAGCGTTCAACAGGGGGGTGCCGGGGAGCTGTTTTTT.